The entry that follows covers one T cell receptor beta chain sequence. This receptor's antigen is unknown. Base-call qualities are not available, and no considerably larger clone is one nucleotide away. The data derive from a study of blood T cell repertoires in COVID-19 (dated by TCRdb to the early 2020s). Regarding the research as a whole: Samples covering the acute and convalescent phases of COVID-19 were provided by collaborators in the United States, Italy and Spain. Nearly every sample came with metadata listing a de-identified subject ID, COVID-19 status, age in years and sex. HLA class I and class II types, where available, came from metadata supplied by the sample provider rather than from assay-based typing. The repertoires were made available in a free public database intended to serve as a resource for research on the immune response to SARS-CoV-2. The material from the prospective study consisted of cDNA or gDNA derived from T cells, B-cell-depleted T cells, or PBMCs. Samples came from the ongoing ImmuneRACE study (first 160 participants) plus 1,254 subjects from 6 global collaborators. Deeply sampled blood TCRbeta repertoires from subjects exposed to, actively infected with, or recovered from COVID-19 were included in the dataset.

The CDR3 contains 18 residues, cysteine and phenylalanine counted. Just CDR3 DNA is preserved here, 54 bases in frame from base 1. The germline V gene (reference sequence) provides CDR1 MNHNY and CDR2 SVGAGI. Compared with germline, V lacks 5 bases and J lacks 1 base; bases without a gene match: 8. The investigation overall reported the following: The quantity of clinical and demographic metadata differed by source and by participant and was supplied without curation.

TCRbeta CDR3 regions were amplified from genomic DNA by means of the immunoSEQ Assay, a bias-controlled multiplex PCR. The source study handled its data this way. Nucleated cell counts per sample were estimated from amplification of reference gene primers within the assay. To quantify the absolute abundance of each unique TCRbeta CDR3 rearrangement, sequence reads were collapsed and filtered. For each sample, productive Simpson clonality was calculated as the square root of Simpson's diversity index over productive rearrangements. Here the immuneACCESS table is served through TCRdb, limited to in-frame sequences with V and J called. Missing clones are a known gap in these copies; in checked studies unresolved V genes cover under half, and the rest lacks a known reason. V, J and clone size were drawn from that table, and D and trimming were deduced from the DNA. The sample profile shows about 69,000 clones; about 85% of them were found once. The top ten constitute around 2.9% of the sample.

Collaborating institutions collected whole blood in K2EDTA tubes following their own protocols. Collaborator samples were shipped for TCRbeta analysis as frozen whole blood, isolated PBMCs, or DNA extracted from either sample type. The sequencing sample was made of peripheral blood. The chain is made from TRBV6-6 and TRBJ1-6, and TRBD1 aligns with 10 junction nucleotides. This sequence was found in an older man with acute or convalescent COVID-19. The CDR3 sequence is CASSQSTGGASYNSPLHF. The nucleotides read TGTGCCAGCAGTCAGTCGACAGGGGGCGCGTCCTATAATTCACCCCTCCACTTT.